These 16 T cell receptor beta chains were sequenced from one sample in a study of blood T cell repertoires in COVID-19. The repertoire was sequenced with immunoSEQ multiplex PCR; TCRdb's copy has only in-frame clones and lacks some. The sample holds 100,000 or so clones, 80% to 95% seen once. Specimen: peripheral blood. These receptors were collected from a man between 70 and 80 years old with acute or convalescent COVID-19.

The chain employs TRBV7-2 and TRBJ1-2, with 7 bases fitting TRBD1. The ends lost 6 bases at V and 7 bases at J; junction bases unmatched: 8. The CDR3 has 13 residues. Germline V gene lookup returns CDR1 SGHTA and CDR2 FQGNSA. In DNA, the CDR3 is TGTGCCAGCAGAACAGGGGACGTCCCTGGCTACACCTTC. Translated, it gives CASRTGDVPGYTF.

The V gene is TRBV6-5, the J gene TRBJ1-2, with D maybe TRBD1 (6 bases). Trimming pared 5 bases from V and 3 bases from J, leaving 13 bases between. The CDR3 has 14 amino acids. The germline V gene has CDR1 MNHEY and CDR2 SVGAGI. CDR3 protein: CASSTRDTDYGYTF. CDR3 in DNA: TGTGCCAGCAGTACCCGGGACACCGACTATGGCTACACCTTC.

The rearrangement joins TRBV7-2 to TRBJ1-3; D is unresolved. The CDR3 loop spans 15 amino acids. Trimming stripped 5 bases from V and 0 bases from J, with 11 bases between. Germline V CDR1 and CDR2: SGHTA, FQGNSA. In DNA form, the CDR3 reads TGTGCCAGCAGCCTAACCGGGGACTCTGGAAACACCATATATTTT. Translating it yields CASSLTGDSGNTIYF.

With respect to this clone: Because the CDR3's place on the DNA is in doubt, the DNA is left out and the CDR3 is given as listed by TCRdb. This chain joins TRBV21-1 and TRBJ2-2; TRBD1, the D gene given by the table, was not confirmed from the DNA. TRBV21-1 is shown as a pseudogene. The CDR3 totals 17 residues, both ends included. The CDR3: CASSITGTADWGRGAVF.

The rearrangement uses TRBV30 and TRBJ1-2, with D unresolved. Trimming shortened V by 7 bases and J by 3 bases, and 12 bases separated the two germline ends. Germline loops: CDR1 GTSNPN, CDR2 SVGIG (reference sequence). The CDR3 spans 12 residues. The CDR3 nucleotides read TGTGCCTTGGGTTCGCCGGACTATGGCTACACCTTC. Translating gives CALGSPDYGYTF.

The chain couples TRBV6-2 or TRBV6-3 to TRBJ2-7; D remains ambiguous. This CDR3 is 13 amino acids long. Trimming pared 0 bases from V and 3 bases from J, leaving 6 bases between. CDR1 MNHEY and CDR2 SVGEGT come from the germline V gene. CDR3 loop: CASSYSISYEQYF. CDR3 in DNA: TGTGCCAGCAGTTACTCGATCAGCTACGAGCAGTACTTC.

This clone was picked up one time. The chain uses TRBV6-5 and TRBJ2-1, with D unclear. V was pared by 2 bases and J by 7 bases, with 9 bases between. The CDR3 is made up of 13 amino acids. The germline gives CDR1 MNHEY, CDR2 SVGAGI. CDR3 coding DNA: TGTGCCAGCAGTTACGATTCTAGTAATGAGCAGTTCTTC. Translated, it gives CASSYDSSNEQFF.

In its sample, this clone was seen once. The DNA for the CDR3 is TGTGCCAGCAGCGGACAGGGCCGCAATCAGCCCCAGCATTTT. Translation: CASSGQGRNQPQHF. This sequence joins TRBV2 and TRBJ1-5; 8 bases agree with TRBD1. The CDR3 runs 14 residues. With V trimmed by 6 bases and J by 2 bases, 3 bases remained unmatched. Germline V gives CDR1 SNHLY, CDR2 FYNNEI.

With respect to this clone: The sample carries other DNA sequences with the same CDR3. The chain combines TRBV12-3 or TRBV12-4 with TRBJ1-3; D call uncertain. There are 12 residues in the CDR3. Trimming shortened V by 5 bases and J by 0 bases, and 2 bases separated the two germline ends. The DNA for the CDR3 is TGTGCCAGCAGTCGCTCTGGAAACACCATATATTTT. This encodes CASSRSGNTIYF.

V and J are TRBV11-2 and TRBJ1-1, with TRBD1 identical over 8 bases. This CDR3 comprises 15 residues. Trimming removed 5 bases from V and 1 base from J; junction bases left unmatched: 6. CDR1 and CDR2 from the germline V gene are SGHAT and FQNNGV. CDR3 sequence: CASSAPGGGNTEAFF. DNA for the CDR3: TGTGCCAGCAGCGCCCCAGGGGGCGGGAACACTGAAGCTTTCTTT.

The V gene is TRBV7-2, the J gene TRBJ2-3; D not resolved. The CDR3 runs 12 residues. V was clipped by 8 bases and J by 6 bases, with 12 bases between them. Per germline, CDR1 SGHTA and CDR2 FQGNSA. The CDR3 DNA is TGTGCCAGCGGGCCCTACTCGGATACGCAGTATTTT. Amino acid sequence: CASGPYSDTQYF.

CDR3: CASSLQRGGFWDEQYF. In nucleotides, the CDR3 is TGTGCCAGCAGCTTGCAACGGGGAGGATTCTGGGACGAGCAGTACTTC. The chain couples TRBV5-6 to TRBJ2-7; D might be TRBD2 (6 bases). V lost 1 base and J lost 5, with 19 bases in between. CDR3 length: 16 amino acids. CDR1 SGHDT and CDR2 YYEEEE come from the germline V gene.

The V and J genes are TRBV30 and TRBJ1-5; 8 nucleotides align to TRBD1. Germline V gene sequence: CDR1 GTSNPN, CDR2 SVGIG (reference sequence). Germline trimming cut 1 base from V and 6 bases from J; bases unmatched to any gene: 5. This CDR3 comprises 14 residues. CDR3 in amino acids: CAWSGQGAGQPQHF. The CDR3 region has the DNA TGTGCCTGGAGTGGCCAGGGGGCGGGTCAGCCCCAGCATTTT.

The gene calls are TRBV30 and TRBJ2-7, with 7 bases fitting TRBD1. The junction had 7 bases not matched to a gene; V was cut back by 1 base and J by 7 bases. Germline V gene lookup returns CDR1 GTSNPN and CDR2 SVGIG (reference sequence). CDR3 length: 13 amino acids. Here the CDR3 DNA reads TGTGCCTGGAGTGAAGGGGGCGCTTATGAGCAGTACTTC. Protein product: CAWSEGGAYEQYF.

J is TRBJ2-5 and V is TRBV5-1; 9 bases match TRBD2. The CDR3 covers 16 residues. Unmatched junction bases numbered 8, after V lost 0 bases and J lost 5 bases. CDR1 and CDR2 from the germline V gene are SGHRS and YFSETQ. CDR3 sequence reads: CASSLATSGPRETQYF. CDR3 DNA sequence: TGCGCCAGCAGCTTGGCGACTAGCGGACCTAGGGAGACCCAGTACTTC.

This rearrangement joins TRBV30 to TRBJ2-3; 10 bases map to TRBD2. Germline V gene sequence: CDR1 GTSNPN, CDR2 SVGIG (reference sequence). V dropped 3 bases and J dropped 3; count of bases not matched to a gene: 12. The CDR3 runs to 17 residues. CDR3: CAWRIQRGGAGTDTQYF. CDR3 in DNA: TGTGCCTGGAGGATCCAGCGGGGGGGCGCTGGGACAGATACGCAGTATTTT.